Sequencing of this TCR beta chain was carried out in a study of regulatory T cells in long-lasting Graves disease. Sample time point: newly diagnosed GD, antithyroid drugs for less than 3 months. The TCR library used RNA extracted from PBMCs. This clonotype was counted only a few times. For TCR beta, libraries came from iRepertoire HTBI primers and Arm-PCR of CDR3 regions. Original analysis: The study identified roughly 59 TRBV and 13 to 15 TRBJ segments across samples. MiXCR, run by TCRdb on the multiplex PCR reads, gives a single entry per CDR3 protein. The V and J calls were not made by the authors but by TCRdb's processing. The table has 400,000 to 500,000 distinct CDR3 sequences, 16% seen once. Trimming left V 8 bases short and J 5 bases short, with 13 bases between. CDR1 and CDR2 from the germline V gene are DFQATT and SNEGSKA (reference sequence). CDR3 length: 12 amino acids. The same sample was also used in a study of T cells in Graves' hyperthyroidism and ophthalmopathy.

This sequence was found in a woman aged 18-30 years with Graves disease. The chain links TRBV20-1 to TRBJ2-1; D unresolved. The sample in question was peripheral blood mononuclear cells (PBMCs), obtained at new diagnosis, from a patient treated with antithyroid drugs. The CDR3 loop reads CSPETRNNEQFF. In DNA, the CDR3 is TGCAGTCCCGAGACTCGGAACAATGAGCAGTTCTTC.